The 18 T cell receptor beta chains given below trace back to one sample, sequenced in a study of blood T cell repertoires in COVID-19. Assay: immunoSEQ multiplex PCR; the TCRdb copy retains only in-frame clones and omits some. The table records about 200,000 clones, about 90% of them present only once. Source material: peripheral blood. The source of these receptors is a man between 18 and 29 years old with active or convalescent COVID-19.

This CDR3 reads CAWGRRAPDTQYF. The CDR3 region has the DNA TGTGCTTGGGGTCGCAGGGCCCCAGATACGCAGTATTTT. The V call is TRBV28, the J call TRBJ2-3; possibly TRBD1 for D (5 bases). In germline, CDR1 is MDHEN, CDR2 SYDVKM. This CDR3 has 13 amino acids. Based on the CDR3 plus reference TRBV28 and TRBJ2-3, the full variable domain is DVKVTQSSRYLVKRTGEKVFLECVQDMDHENMFWYRQDPGLGLRLIYFSYDVKMKEKGDIPEGYSVSREKKERFSLILESASTNQTSMYLCAWGRRAPDTQYFGPGTRLTVL.

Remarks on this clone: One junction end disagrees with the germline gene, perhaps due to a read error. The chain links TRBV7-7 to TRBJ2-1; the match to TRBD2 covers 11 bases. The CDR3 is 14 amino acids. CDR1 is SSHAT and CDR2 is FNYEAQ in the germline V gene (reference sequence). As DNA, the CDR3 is TGTGCTAGCAGCCGTAGCGGGAGGGCCACTGAGCAGTTCTTC. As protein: CASSRSGRATEQFF.

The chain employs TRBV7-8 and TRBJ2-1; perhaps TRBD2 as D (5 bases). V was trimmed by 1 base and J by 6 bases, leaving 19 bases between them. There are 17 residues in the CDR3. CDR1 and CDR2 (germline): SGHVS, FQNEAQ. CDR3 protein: CASSLEGYRGGGNEQFF. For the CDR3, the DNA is TGTGCCAGCAGCTTAGAGGGATACAGAGGAGGCGGCAATGAGCAGTTCTTC. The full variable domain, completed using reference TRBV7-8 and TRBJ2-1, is GAGVSQSPRYKVAKRGQDVALRCDPISGHVSLFWYQQALGQGPEFLTYFQNEAQLDKSGLPSDRFFAERPEGSVSTLKIQRTQQEDSAVYLCASSLEGYRGGGNEQFFGPGTRLTVL.

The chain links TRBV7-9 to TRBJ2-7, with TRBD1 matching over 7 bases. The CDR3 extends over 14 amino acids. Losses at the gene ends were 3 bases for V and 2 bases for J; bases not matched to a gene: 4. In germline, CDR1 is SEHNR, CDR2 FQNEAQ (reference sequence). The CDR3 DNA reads TGTGCCAGCAGCTTTAGGGACAGCCCCTACGAGCAGTACTTC. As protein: CASSFRDSPYEQYF.

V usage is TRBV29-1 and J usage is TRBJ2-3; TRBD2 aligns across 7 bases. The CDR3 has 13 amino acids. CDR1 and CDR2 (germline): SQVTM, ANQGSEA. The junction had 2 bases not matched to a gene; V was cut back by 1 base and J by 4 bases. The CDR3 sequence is CSVEALAADTQYF. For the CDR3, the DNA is TGCAGCGTTGAAGCCCTAGCGGCAGATACGCAGTATTTT.

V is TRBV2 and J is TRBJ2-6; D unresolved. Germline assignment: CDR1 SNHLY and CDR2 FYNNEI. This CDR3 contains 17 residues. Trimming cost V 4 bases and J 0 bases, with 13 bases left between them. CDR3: CASSVFPTRSGANVLTF. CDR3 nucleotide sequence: TGTGCCAGCAGTGTTTTTCCAACGCGCTCTGGGGCCAACGTCCTGACTTTC.

CDR3 region: CASNTPGLAGGPQQYF. The CDR3 DNA is TGTGCCAGCAACACCCCGGGACTAGCGGGAGGGCCCCAGCAGTACTTC. V is TRBV28 and J is TRBJ2-7; TRBD2 matches at 16 bases. Germline CDR1 is MDHEN and CDR2 is SYDVKM. J gave up 8 bases and V 7 bases, and 11 bases lay outside the gene matches. The CDR3 length is 16 residues. Together with reference TRBV28 and TRBJ2-7, the CDR3 gives the full variable domain: DVKVTQSSRYLVKRTGEKVFLECVQDMDHENMFWYRQDPGLGLRLIYFSYDVKMKEKGDIPEGYSVSREKKERFSLILESASTNQTSMYLCASNTPGLAGGPQQYFGPGTRLTVT.

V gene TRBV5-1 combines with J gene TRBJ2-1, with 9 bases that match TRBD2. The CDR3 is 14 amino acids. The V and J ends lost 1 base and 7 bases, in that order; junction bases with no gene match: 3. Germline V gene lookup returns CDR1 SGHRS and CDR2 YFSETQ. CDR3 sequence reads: CASSLSSGRNEQFF. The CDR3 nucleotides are TGCGCCAGCAGCTTGTCCAGCGGGAGGAATGAGCAGTTCTTC.

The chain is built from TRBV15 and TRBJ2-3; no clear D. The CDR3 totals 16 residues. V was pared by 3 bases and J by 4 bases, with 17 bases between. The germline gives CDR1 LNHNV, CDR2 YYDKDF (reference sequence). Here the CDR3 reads CATSSEPPRVADTQYF. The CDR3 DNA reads TGTGCCACCAGCAGCGAGCCTCCCCGGGTCGCAGATACGCAGTATTTT.

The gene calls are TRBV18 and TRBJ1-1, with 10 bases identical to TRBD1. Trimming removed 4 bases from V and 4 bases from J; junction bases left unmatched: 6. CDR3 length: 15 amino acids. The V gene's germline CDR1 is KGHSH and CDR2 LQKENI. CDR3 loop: CASSRGQGTGTEAFF. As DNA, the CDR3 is TGTGCCAGCTCACGGGGACAGGGGACTGGCACTGAAGCTTTCTTT. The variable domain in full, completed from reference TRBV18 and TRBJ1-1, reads NAGVMQNPRHLVRRRGQEARLRCSPMKGHSHVYWYRQLPEEGLKFMVYLQKENIIDESGMPKERFSAEFPKEGPSILRIQQVVRGDSAAYFCASSRGQGTGTEAFFGQGTRLTVV.

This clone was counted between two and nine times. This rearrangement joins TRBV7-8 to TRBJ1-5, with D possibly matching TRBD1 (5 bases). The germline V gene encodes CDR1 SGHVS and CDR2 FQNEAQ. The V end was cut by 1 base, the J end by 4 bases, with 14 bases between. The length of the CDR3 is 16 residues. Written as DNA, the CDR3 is TGTGCCAGCAGCTTAGATCAGGGCAAACTTAATCAGCCCCAGCATTTT. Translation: CASSLDQGKLNQPQHF.

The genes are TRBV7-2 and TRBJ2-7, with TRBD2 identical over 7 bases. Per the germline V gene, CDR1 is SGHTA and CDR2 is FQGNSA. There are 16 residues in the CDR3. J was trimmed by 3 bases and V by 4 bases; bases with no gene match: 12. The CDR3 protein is CASSSRGAGANYEQYF. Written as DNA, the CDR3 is TGTGCCAGCAGCTCCCGAGGGGCGGGAGCAAACTACGAGCAGTACTTC.

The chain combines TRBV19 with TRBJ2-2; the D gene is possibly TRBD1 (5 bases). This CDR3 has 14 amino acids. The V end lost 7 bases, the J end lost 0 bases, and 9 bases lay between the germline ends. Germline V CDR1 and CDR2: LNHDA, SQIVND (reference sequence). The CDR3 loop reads CASTRAANTGELFF. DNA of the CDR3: TGTGCCAGTACCAGGGCGGCGAACACCGGGGAGCTGTTTTTT.

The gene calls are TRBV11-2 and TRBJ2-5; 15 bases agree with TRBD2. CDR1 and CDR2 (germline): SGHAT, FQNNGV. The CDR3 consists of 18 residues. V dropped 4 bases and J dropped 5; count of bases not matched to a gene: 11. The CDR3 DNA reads TGTGCCAGCAGCTCCTCAAGGACTAGCGGGAGGGCCCGGGAGACCCAGTACTTC. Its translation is CASSSSRTSGRARETQYF.

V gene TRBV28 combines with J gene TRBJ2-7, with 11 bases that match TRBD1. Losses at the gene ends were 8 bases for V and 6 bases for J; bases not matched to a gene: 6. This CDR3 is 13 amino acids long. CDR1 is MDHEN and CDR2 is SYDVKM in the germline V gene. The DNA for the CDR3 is TGTGCCAGCCGACCGGGACAGGGGGGCGAGCAGTACTTC. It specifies CASRPGQGGEQYF.

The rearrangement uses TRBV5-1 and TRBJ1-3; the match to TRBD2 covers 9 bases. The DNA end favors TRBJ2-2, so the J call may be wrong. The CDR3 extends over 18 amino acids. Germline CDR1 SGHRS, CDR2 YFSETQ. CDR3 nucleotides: TGCGCCAGCAGCTTAGGGCTAGCGGGAACCCTGTCCACCGGGGAGCTGTTTTTT. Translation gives CASSLGLAGTLSTGELFF.

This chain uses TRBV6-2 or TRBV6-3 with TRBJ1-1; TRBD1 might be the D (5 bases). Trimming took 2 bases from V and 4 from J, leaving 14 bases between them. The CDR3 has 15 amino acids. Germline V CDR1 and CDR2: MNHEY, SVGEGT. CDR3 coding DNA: TGTGCCAGCAGTTACGGGGCAGGGCTTGTCACTGAAGCTTTCTTT. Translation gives CASSYGAGLVTEAFF.

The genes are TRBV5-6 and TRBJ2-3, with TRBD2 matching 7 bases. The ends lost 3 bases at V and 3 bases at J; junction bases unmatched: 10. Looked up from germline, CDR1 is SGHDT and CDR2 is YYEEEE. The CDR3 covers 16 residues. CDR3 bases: TGTGCCAGCAGCTCAACGCTGGCGGGAGAAACAGATACGCAGTATTTT. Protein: CASSSTLAGETDTQYF.